This TCR beta chain was sequenced for a study of CD8 T cells in ankylosing spondylitis (dated by TCRdb to about 2017). Looking at the study overall: T cell receptor beta repertoires were profiled in healthy donors and ankylosing spondylitis patients so that disease-linked TCR variants could be found. The full study cohort comprised 25 ankylosing spondylitis patients and roughly 100 healthy donors. Samples of peripheral blood were taken, and for ankylosing spondylitis patients, synovial fluid was collected as well.

Study-wide conclusions, independent of this receptor: In peripheral blood, the disease-linked clones were found at relatively low frequencies and had a CD8+ phenotype. A TCR beta motif made up of several highly homologous amino acid variants appeared to be characteristic of blood from ankylosing spondylitis patients. Some of the motif variants had been reported before in the synovial fluid and blood of reactive arthritis patients, a finding that suggests common disease-initiation mechanisms. The disease-linked clones were reported to be significantly enriched in matched synovial fluid samples from ankylosing spondylitis patients.

The run used an Illumina HiSeq 2500. Quantitative 5'-RACE with molecular barcodes was the method used to prepare the TCR beta libraries. The paper's data handling went like this. Disease-linked TCR variants were identified with a new computational method built on a probabilistic model of VDJ rearrangement. TCRdb cleaned the public reads at Q25 with fastp, built clones with MiXCR and kept in-frame beta chains. Duplicate CDR3 protein sequences are folded into a single record with the most common DNA and genes. TCRdb's processing, not the authors', yielded these V and J calls. Across this sample there are about 500,000 distinct CDR3 sequences, with roughly 12% seen only once. About 6.8% of the sample is held by the ten biggest clonotypes. Worth noting for this clonotype: The antigen it recognizes is unknown. Base qualities were left out, and no much larger clone turns up one base away.

Input material: blood, either unsorted or a sorted T cell fraction (not recorded which). This receptor was taken from a male donor with ankylosing spondylitis.

The nucleotide sequence is given as TGTGCCAGCAGTTTATCGGGTTCTGAAAAACTGTTTTTT. It translates as CASSLSGSEKLFF. Recombination connected TRBV27 to TRBJ1-4; the D gene cannot be named for sure. CDR1 and CDR2, looked up from the germline V gene (reference sequence), are MNHEY and SMNVEV. V is cut by 0 bases and J by 7 bases, and the space between the germline ends is 6 bases. The CDR3 holds 13 amino acids from the cysteine to the phenylalanine. Only the CDR3 DNA stays, 39 bases, in frame from base 1.